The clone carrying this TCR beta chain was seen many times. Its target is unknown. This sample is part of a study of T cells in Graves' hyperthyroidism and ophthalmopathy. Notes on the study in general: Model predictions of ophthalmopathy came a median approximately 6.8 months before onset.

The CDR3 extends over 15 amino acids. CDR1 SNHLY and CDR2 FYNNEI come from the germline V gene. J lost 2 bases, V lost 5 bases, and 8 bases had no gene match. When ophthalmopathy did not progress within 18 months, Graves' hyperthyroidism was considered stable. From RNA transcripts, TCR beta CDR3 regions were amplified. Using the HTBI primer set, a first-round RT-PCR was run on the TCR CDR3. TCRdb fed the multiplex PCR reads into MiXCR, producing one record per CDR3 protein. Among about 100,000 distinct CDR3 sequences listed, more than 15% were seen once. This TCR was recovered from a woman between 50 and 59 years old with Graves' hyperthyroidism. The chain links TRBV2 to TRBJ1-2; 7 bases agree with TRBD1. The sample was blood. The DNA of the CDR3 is TGTGCCAGCAGTTTTCGTCCGGGACAGAACTATGGCTACACCTTC. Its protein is CASSFRPGQNYGYTF.